The 9 T cell receptor beta chains below were found in one sample sequenced in a study of shared clonotypes between healthy human individuals (dated by TCRdb to about 2020). Library construction relied on the immunoSEQ multiplex PCR assay. In TCRdb, the immuneACCESS table is reduced to in-frame sequences with V and J assigned. These tables do not hold every clone; where another copy was compared, an unresolved V gene accounts for under half, and the others remain unexplained. The sample profile shows around 1.4 million clones; about 98.5% of them were found once. 0.36% of the sample belongs to the ten largest clones. The sample consisted of naive CD4+ T cells sorted from blood. Per the publication, the cell subset or site label means: CD45RA+ positively selected. The receptors were sampled from a young man in good health.

The chain couples TRBV28 to TRBJ1-2; no definite D call. This CDR3 has 11 residues. Germline values: CDR1 MDHEN, CDR2 SYDVKM. The V gene lost 4 bases and the J gene lost 14 bases, with 14 bases spanning the gap. CDR3 nucleotides: TGTGCCAGCAGTTCAGACGCGAGCCAGACCTTC. Translating gives CASSSDASQTF.

The DNA of the CDR3 is TGTGCCAGCTCACCGTTAGCGGGAGGGCTAACCAATGAGCAGTTCTTC. Translated, it gives CASSPLAGGLTNEQFF. This chain joins TRBV18 and TRBJ2-1; 11 nucleotides match TRBD2. V was clipped by 3 bases and J by 6 bases; unmatched bases: 7. CDR3 size: 16 residues. Germline lookup yields CDR1 KGHSH and CDR2 LQKENI.

The chain carries TRBV19 and TRBJ2-2, with D possibly being TRBD2 (5 bases). This CDR3 is 14 amino acids long. V shed 11 bases and J shed 4 bases, with 17 bases lying between them. From germline, CDR1 is LNHDA and CDR2 SQIVND (reference sequence). CDR3 nucleotides: TGTGCCTCCCCCCCCGGGGAAGGCACCGGGGAGCTGTTTTTT. Translated, it gives CASPPGEGTGELFF.

This chain uses TRBV5-6 with TRBJ2-5; 7 bases align to TRBD2. The J segment lost 0 bases and the V segment lost 1 base, leaving 6 bases of the junction unmatched. CDR3 length: 16 residues. The germline V gene encodes CDR1 SGHDT and CDR2 YYEEEE. The CDR3 coding sequence is TGTGCCAGCAGCTTGACTAGCGAGATGTACCAAGAGACCCAGTACTTC. Amino acid sequence: CASSLTSEMYQETQYF.

The chain joins TRBV7-8 to TRBJ1-4; 8 bases align to TRBD1. The CDR3 runs 13 residues. V was clipped by 5 bases and J by 8 bases; unmatched bases: 4. Germline V gene data show CDR1 as SGHVS and CDR2 as FQNEAQ. The CDR3 DNA sequence: TGTGCCAGCAGCGTCGGACAGGGCGAAAAACTGTTTTTT. The encoded protein is CASSVGQGEKLFF.

V and J are TRBV11-2 and TRBJ2-1; D not certain. The V end lost 5 bases, the J end lost 11 bases, and 13 bases lay between the germline ends. CDR1 SGHAT and CDR2 FQNNGV come from the germline V gene. The CDR3 runs to 12 residues. CDR3 protein: CASSLLMAQQFF. Here the CDR3 DNA reads TGTGCCAGCAGCCTTTTGATGGCTCAGCAGTTCTTC.

The chain couples TRBV6-5 to TRBJ1-1, with 9 bases lining up with TRBD1. Trimming removed 1 base from V and 4 bases from J; junction bases left unmatched: 7. This CDR3 has 16 amino acids. Germline V gene data show CDR1 as MNHEY and CDR2 as SVGAGI. CDR3 in DNA: TGTGCCAGCAGTTACTTTTTACAGGGGGCGAGCACTGAAGCTTTCTTT. It translates to CASSYFLQGASTEAFF.

The V call is TRBV9, the J call TRBJ1-1; 7 bases match TRBD1. Germline-derived CDR1 and CDR2 are SGDLS and YYNGEE. The CDR3 totals 15 residues. V dropped 4 bases and J dropped 4; count of bases not matched to a gene: 10. The CDR3 sequence is CASSPLRQGGTEAFF. CDR3 in DNA: TGTGCCAGCAGCCCCCTCCGACAGGGCGGCACTGAAGCTTTCTTT.

For this clone: This CDR3 is also generated by other DNA sequences in the sample. V gene TRBV19 combines with J gene TRBJ2-1; 9 bases are shared with TRBD2. This CDR3 is built from 15 residues. CDR1 LNHDA and CDR2 SQIVND come from the germline V gene (reference sequence). V was pared by 3 bases and J by 1 base, with 1 base of the junction left unmatched. CDR3 residues: CASSIAGGSYNEQFF. The CDR3 DNA follows: TGTGCCAGTAGTATCGCGGGAGGGTCCTACAATGAGCAGTTCTTC.